Each of the 29 T cell receptor beta chains below was sequenced from the same sample in a study of OX40 agonist ivuxolimab in advanced cancers. Sequencing was performed with immunoSEQ multiplex PCR; in TCRdb, only in-frame clones are kept and a portion is missing. The sample shows about 15,000 clones, 85% to 95% of them seen only once. This specimen was CD4+ or CD8+ T cells sorted from blood, taken in a trial of the OX40 agonist ivuxolimab. All receptors come from an adult with an advanced solid tumor such as melanoma, head and neck, liver or kidney cancer.

The gene calls are TRBV11-2 and TRBJ1-1; TRBD1 is a possible D gene (5 bases). The CDR3 consists of 13 residues. Germline loops: CDR1 SGHAT, CDR2 FQNNGV. Trimming shortened V by 3 bases and J by 5 bases, and 10 bases separated the two germline ends. This CDR3 is CASSLGVETEAFF. The CDR3 nucleotides read TGTGCCAGCAGCTTGGGGGTGGAGACTGAAGCTTTCTTT. Looking up the rest from reference TRBV11-2 and TRBJ1-1 gives the full variable domain: EAGVAQSPRYKIIEKRQSVAFWCNPISGHATLYWYQQILGQGPKLLIQFQNNGVVDDSQLPKDRFSAERLKGVDSTLKIQPAKLEDSAVYLCASSLGVETEAFFGQGTRLTVV.

The rearrangement uses TRBV4-1 and TRBJ2-1; tentative D call: TRBD2 (5 bases). V was clipped by 2 bases and J by 12 bases, with 14 bases between them. The CDR3 runs 13 residues. The germline gives CDR1 MGHRA, CDR2 YSYEKL. The CDR3 sequence is CASSQPSREGQFF. DNA for the CDR3: TGCGCCAGCAGCCAACCAAGCCGGGAAGGGCAGTTCTTC.

The J gene is TRBJ1-1, the V gene TRBV15, with D maybe TRBD1 (6 bases). The germline CDR1 and CDR2 sequences are LNHNV and YYDKDF (reference sequence). CDR3 length: 14 amino acids. V was shortened by 0 bases and J by 10 bases, with 15 bases between the two germline ends. In DNA form, the CDR3 reads TGTGCCACCAGCAGAGATGTCAGGGGTGGTCGAGCTTTCTTT. This codes for CATSRDVRGGRAFF.

This rearrangement joins TRBV12-2 to TRBJ2-2; the D call TRBD1 from the table was never checked on the DNA. TRBV12-2 is termed a pseudogene. The CDR3 consists of 13 residues. The CDR3 spells CASRSNRPGELFF. The CDR3 DNA sequence: TGTGCAAGTCGCTCGAACAGACCCGGGGAGCTGTTTTTT.

This rearrangement joins TRBV27 to TRBJ2-7; D unclear. Germline V gives CDR1 MNHEY, CDR2 SMNVEV (reference sequence). This CDR3 spans 13 amino acids. Deletions cut 3 bases from V and 1 base from J, with 7 bases between. CDR3 bases: TGTGCCAGCAGTTTCCGGGTATCCTACGAGCAGTACTTC. Translated, it gives CASSFRVSYEQYF.

This sequence joins TRBV9 and TRBJ2-7; 16 positions agree with TRBD2. The V gene's germline CDR1 is SGDLS and CDR2 YYNGEE. J was trimmed by 4 bases and V by 2 bases; bases with no gene match: 6. CDR3 size: 17 residues. The CDR3 loop is CASSVGPGLAGGYEQYF. The DNA for the CDR3 is TGTGCCAGCAGCGTTGGCCCGGGACTAGCGGGGGGGTACGAGCAGTACTTC.

This clone appeared once. The rearrangement joins TRBV5-5 to TRBJ1-3; tentative D call: TRBD1 (5 bases). Trimming removed 4 bases from V and 4 bases from J, with 18 bases in between. Germline V CDR1 and CDR2: SGHKS, YYEKEE (reference sequence). This CDR3 has 16 residues. CDR3 sequence reads: CASSIVRGWGGNTIYF. CDR3 in DNA: TGTGCCAGCAGCATCGTGAGGGGATGGGGAGGAAACACCATATATTTT.

CDR3 amino acids: CASSVAEGLAGGPGYNEQFF. In DNA, the CDR3 is TGTGCCAGCAGCGTAGCAGAGGGACTAGCGGGAGGGCCGGGTTACAATGAGCAGTTCTTC. J is TRBJ2-1 and V is TRBV9; 16 positions agree with TRBD2. With V trimmed by 0 bases and J by 4 bases, 10 bases remained unmatched. Germline V gene data show CDR1 as SGDLS and CDR2 as YYNGEE. The CDR3 sequence is 20 residues long.

This chain connects TRBV11-2 to TRBJ2-2; unclear D gene. This CDR3 has 12 amino acids. CDR1 is SGHAT, CDR2 FQNNGV, per germline. V was pared by 5 bases and J by 4 bases, with 5 bases between. The CDR3 DNA follows: TGTGCCAGCAGCCCTGGCACCGGGGAGCTGTTTTTT. Its translation: CASSPGTGELFF.

This clone was seen a single time. The chain employs TRBV7-9 and TRBJ2-1, with 11 bases fitting TRBD2. The V and J ends lost 5 bases and 6 bases, in that order; junction bases with no gene match: 15. The CDR3 totals 18 residues. Germline CDR1 SEHNR, CDR2 FQNEAQ (reference sequence). CDR3: CASSLRASGRRLGNEQFF. DNA for the CDR3: TGTGCCAGCAGCCTCCGGGCTAGCGGGAGGCGATTGGGCAATGAGCAGTTCTTC.

The rearrangement joins TRBV5-1 to TRBJ2-4, with 7 bases lining up with TRBD1. The CDR3 runs to 16 residues. V lost 1 base and J lost 2; bases outside the gene matches: 6. Germline-derived CDR1 and CDR2 are SGHRS and YFSETQ. CDR3: CASSLLGGSTKNIQYF. The CDR3 DNA sequence: TGCGCCAGCAGCTTGTTAGGGGGCTCGACCAAAAACATTCAGTACTTC. Variable domain in full (rest from reference TRBV5-1 and TRBJ2-4): KAGVTQTPRYLIKTRGQQVTLSCSPISGHRSVSWYQQTPGQGLQFLFEYFSETQRNKGNFPGRFSGRQFSNSRSEMNVSTLELGDSALYLCASSLLGGSTKNIQYFGAGTRLSVL.

This clone was seen only once. The gene calls are TRBV5-5 and TRBJ1-2; D possibly corresponds to TRBD1 (5 bases). Between the trimmed V and J ends, which lost 2 bases and 7 bases, there was a span of 18 bases. Germline V gene sequence: CDR1 SGHKS, CDR2 YYEKEE (reference sequence). The CDR3 has 15 amino acids. The CDR3 loop reads CASSFSSGPRFGYTF. Written as DNA, the CDR3 is TGTGCCAGCAGCTTCTCTTCGGGGCCTAGGTTTGGCTACACCTTC.

The J gene is TRBJ2-7, the V gene TRBV5-6; 12 bases are shared with TRBD1. CDR3 size: 19 residues. Germline assignment: CDR1 SGHDT and CDR2 YYEEEE. V lost 3 bases, J lost 2 bases, and 15 bases stayed unmatched. The CDR3 region has the DNA TGTGCCAGCAGCTCCGGGACAGGGGGCGTAGGTAGCGGGGCCTACGAGCAGTACTTC. Protein product: CASSSGTGGVGSGAYEQYF.

The chain couples TRBV4-1 to TRBJ2-7; D is possibly TRBD2 (5 bases). The CDR3 totals 15 residues. Germline V gene data show CDR1 as MGHRA and CDR2 as YSYEKL. V lost 6 bases, J lost 1 base, and 16 bases lay in between. For the CDR3, the DNA is TGCGCCAGCAGTCTAGAGACCGGACTTTCCTACGAGCAGTACTTC. Amino acids: CASSLETGLSYEQYF.

The V call is TRBV27, the J call TRBJ2-1; no clear D gene. V was pared by 4 bases and J by 4 bases, with 11 bases between. In germline, CDR1 is MNHEY, CDR2 SMNVEV (reference sequence). The length of the CDR3 is 14 residues. The DNA for the CDR3 is TGTGCCAGCAGTTCGACGAGCTTATACAATGAGCAGTTCTTC. Translation gives CASSSTSLYNEQFF.

In nucleotides, the CDR3 is TGTGCCAGCAGTCCATGGACAGCCAAGGATACGCAGTATTTT. It translates to CASSPWTAKDTQYF. The chain combines TRBV28 with TRBJ2-3, with D maybe TRBD1 (6 bases). The V gene's germline CDR1 is MDHEN and CDR2 SYDVKM. This CDR3 spans 14 amino acids. V was trimmed by 5 bases and J by 6 bases, leaving 15 bases between them.

The CDR3 here is CASSWIITNEQFF. The CDR3 coding sequence is TGTGCCAGCAGCTGGATCATTACCAATGAGCAGTTCTTC. This chain connects TRBV5-6 to TRBJ2-1; D not certain. The CDR3 extends over 13 amino acids. V shed 3 bases and J shed 6 bases, with 10 bases lying between them. CDR1 is SGHDT and CDR2 is YYEEEE in the germline V gene.

This clone was seen only a few times. The chain joins TRBV6-6 to TRBJ1-1; TRBD1 aligns across 7 bases. The V segment lost 11 bases and the J segment 5 bases; nucleotides outside the gene matches: 11. The germline CDR1 and CDR2 sequences are MNHNY and SVGAGI (reference sequence). There are 13 residues in the CDR3. The chain's CDR3 is CAGRRDSVTEAFF. CDR3 nucleotides: TGTGCCGGACGGAGGGACAGTGTTACTGAAGCTTTCTTT.

This clone came up a few times. The rearrangement links TRBV4-1 to TRBJ2-7, with 7 positions matching TRBD1. The CDR3 has 15 amino acids. V shed 1 base and J 3 bases; nucleotides not matched to a gene: 6. Germline loops: CDR1 MGHRA, CDR2 YSYEKL. The CDR3 DNA follows: TGCGCCAGCAGCCAAGTCAGGACAGGACACTACGAGCAGTACTTC. This translates into CASSQVRTGHYEQYF.

This clone was counted once. The V call is TRBV13, the J call TRBJ1-1; tentatively, D is TRBD1 (5 bases). This CDR3 is built from 18 residues. Germline V gene lookup returns CDR1 PRHDT and CDR2 FYEKMQ (reference sequence). The V and J ends lost 1 base and 1 base respectively, with 19 bases between them. CDR3 in DNA: TGTGCCAGCAGCTTAGCCCCCAGGGCAGGGTATGGGAACACTGAAGCTTTCTTT. Residues: CASSLAPRAGYGNTEAFF. The entire variable domain, with the rest obtained from reference TRBV13 and TRBJ1-1, is as follows: AAGVIQSPRHLIKEKRETATLKCYPIPRHDTVYWYQQGPGQDPQFLISFYEKMQSDKGSIPDRFSAQQFSDYHSELNMSSLELGDSALYFCASSLAPRAGYGNTEAFFGQGTRLTVV.

This clone was counted once. The chain links TRBV13 to TRBJ2-7; no clear D. Germline lookup yields CDR1 PRHDT and CDR2 FYEKMQ (reference sequence). The V gene lost 4 bases and the J gene lost 1 base, with 11 bases spanning the gap. The CDR3 totals 14 residues. The DNA for the CDR3 is TGTGCCAGCAGCTCGGACGACCGATCCTACGAGCAGTACTTC. Translation: CASSSDDRSYEQYF.

The chain combines TRBV27 with TRBJ2-2, with D perhaps TRBD1 (5 bases). CDR3 length equals 14 residues. V dropped 3 bases and J dropped 5 bases, with 10 bases sitting between them. Germline CDR1 and CDR2: MNHEY and SMNVEV (reference sequence). This CDR3 is CASSFYPGTGELFF. The CDR3 DNA sequence: TGTGCCAGCAGTTTTTACCCAGGGACCGGGGAGCTGTTTTTT.

This chain uses TRBV19 with TRBJ2-1; no reliable D call. The CDR3 is 13 residues long. V shed 6 bases and J shed 0 bases, with 6 bases lying between them. Germline-derived CDR1 and CDR2 are LNHDA and SQIVND (reference sequence). In DNA, the CDR3 is TGTGCCAGTAGCACCACCTCCTACAATGAGCAGTTCTTC. Amino acid sequence: CASSTTSYNEQFF.

Relative to its sample, this clone is medium-sized. CDR3 DNA: TGTGCCAGCAGTTACGGGATGTATAGCAATCAGCCCCAGCATTTT. Its translation: CASSYGMYSNQPQHF. The chain employs TRBV6-5 and TRBJ1-5; D not resolved. Trimming took off 2 bases at V and 0 bases at J, with 8 bases between the two ends. Germline V gene data show CDR1 as MNHEY and CDR2 as SVGAGI. The length of the CDR3 is 15 residues.

V and J are TRBV15 and TRBJ2-1; 7 nucleotides line up with TRBD2. J was trimmed by 7 bases and V by 1 base; bases with no gene match: 7. CDR3 length: 15 residues. Germline CDR1 is LNHNV and CDR2 is YYDKDF (reference sequence). CDR3 protein: CATSRGAGIRNEQFF. The CDR3 nucleotides are TGTGCCACCAGCAGAGGAGCGGGAATTAGGAATGAGCAGTTCTTC.

CDR3 residues: CASRGDEKLFF. CDR3 nucleotides: TGTGCCAGCAGGGGGGATGAAAAACTGTTTTTT. The gene calls are TRBV7-6 and TRBJ1-4; a possible D gene is TRBD1 (5 bases). Trimming took off 6 bases at V and 6 bases at J, with 5 bases between the two ends. Per germline, CDR1 SGHVS and CDR2 FNYEAQ. The CDR3 has 11 amino acids.

The CDR3 spells CASAFSFGTDTQYF. In nucleotides, the CDR3 is TGTGCCAGCGCCTTCAGTTTCGGTACAGATACGCAGTATTTT. The rearrangement links TRBV2 to TRBJ2-3; D is ambiguous. The CDR3 sequence is 14 residues long. The germline gives CDR1 SNHLY, CDR2 FYNNEI. V gave up 8 bases and J gave up 3 bases, with 15 bases separating them.

The rearrangement uses TRBV7-2 and TRBJ2-3; D remains unclear. V lost 6 bases, J lost 0 bases, and 13 bases lay in between. Germline values: CDR1 SGHTA, CDR2 FQGNSA. CDR3 length: 15 amino acids. The chain's CDR3 is CASRPTVLSTDTQYF. The CDR3 nucleotides are TGTGCCAGCAGGCCGACTGTTCTCAGCACAGATACGCAGTATTTT. The full variable domain, completed using reference TRBV7-2 and TRBJ2-3, is GAGVSQSPSNKVTEKGKDVELRCDPISGHTALYWYRQSLGQGLEFLIYFQGNSAPDKSGLPSDRFSAERTGGSVSTLTIQRTQQEDSAVYLCASRPTVLSTDTQYFGPGTRLTVL.

The chain is built from TRBV9 and TRBJ1-6; D ambiguous. V lost 4 bases, J lost 7 bases, and 12 bases lay in between. The V gene's germline CDR1 is SGDLS and CDR2 YYNGEE. The CDR3 is 14 residues long. The CDR3 sequence: CASSPWAENSPLHF. In DNA, the CDR3 is TGTGCCAGCAGCCCGTGGGCAGAAAATTCACCCCTCCACTTT.